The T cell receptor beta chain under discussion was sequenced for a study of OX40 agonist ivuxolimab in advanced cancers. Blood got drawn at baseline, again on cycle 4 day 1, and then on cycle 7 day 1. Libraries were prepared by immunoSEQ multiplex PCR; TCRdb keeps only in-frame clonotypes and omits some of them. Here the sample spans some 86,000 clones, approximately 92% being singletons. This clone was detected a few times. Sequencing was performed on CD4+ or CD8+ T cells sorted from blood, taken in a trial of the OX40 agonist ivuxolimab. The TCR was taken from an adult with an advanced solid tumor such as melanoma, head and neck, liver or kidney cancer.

The CDR3: CASSPPGGWNEKLFF. CDR3 DNA: TGTGCCAGCTCACCACCCGGAGGTTGGAATGAAAAACTGTTTTTT. The chain combines TRBV18 with TRBJ1-4; D unresolved. The germline V and J ends were trimmed by 0 bases and 5 bases, with 10 bases remaining between them. This CDR3 has 15 amino acids. Germline V gene sequence: CDR1 KGHSH, CDR2 LQKENI.